One sample yielded the 17 T cell receptor beta chains listed below, sequenced in a study of immune heterogeneity within non-small cell lung tumors. Multiplex PCR with 32 V and 13 J primers amplified TCR beta CDR3. TCRdb re-called the multiplex PCR reads through MiXCR, storing one row per CDR3 protein. This table holds several thousand distinct CDR3 sequences, around a sixth found once. At 550 to 600 ng per sample, bulk tumor genomic DNA provided the template. Doctors removed several biopsies from each primary tumor during surgery, keeping them far apart. Enrolled patients presented with newly diagnosed, previously untreated non-small cell lung cancer and underwent curative surgery. The sequenced material came from lung tumor tissue. The receptors here all came from a man aged 45-60 years with non-small cell lung cancer.

The chain links TRBV28 to TRBJ2-3; unclear D gene. The germline V gene encodes CDR1 MDHEN and CDR2 SYDVKM. The CDR3 length is 14 residues. Trimming took 3 bases from V and 1 from J, leaving 8 bases between them. The CDR3 DNA reads TGTGCCAGCAGTTTTTTGTCCGGCACAGATACGCAGTATTTT. Encoded protein: CASSFLSGTDTQYF.

Judged by abundance, this clonotype is medium-sized. J is TRBJ2-1 and V is TRBV28; TRBD2 is a possible D gene (6 bases). Trimming pared 4 bases from V and 0 bases from J, leaving 10 bases between. Germline V CDR1 and CDR2: MDHEN, SYDVKM. The CDR3 length is 15 residues. CDR3: CASSSRGGSYNEQFF. DNA for the CDR3: TGTGCCAGCAGTTCTCGGGGAGGCTCCTACAATGAGCAGTTCTTC. Looking up the rest from reference TRBV28 and TRBJ2-1 gives the full variable domain: DVKVTQSSRYLVKRTGEKVFLECVQDMDHENMFWYRQDPGLGLRLIYFSYDVKMKEKGDIPEGYSVSREKKERFSLILESASTNQTSMYLCASSSRGGSYNEQFFGPGTRLTVL.

In this sample, this clonotype is large. The V gene is TRBV19, the J gene TRBJ2-3, with D possibly called TRBD1 or TRBD2 (5 bases each). CDR1 is LNHDA and CDR2 is SQIVND in the germline V gene (reference sequence). Trimming took 0 bases from V and 4 from J, leaving 8 bases between them. The CDR3 extends over 14 amino acids. The CDR3 DNA is TGTGCCAGTAGTATAGATGTGGGGGCAGATACGCAGTATTTT. Protein: CASSIDVGADTQYF.

This clonotype is labeled medium-sized. J is TRBJ1-1 and V is TRBV7-9; no definite D call. Per the germline V gene, CDR1 is SEHNR and CDR2 is FQNEAQ (reference sequence). The V end was cut by 5 bases, the J end by 0 bases, with 7 bases between. The CDR3 consists of 13 residues. Here the CDR3 DNA reads TGTGCCAGCAGCCAGACACTGAACACTGAAGCTTTCTTT. Amino acids: CASSQTLNTEAFF.

This clonotype was counted many times. The chain's CDR3 is CASTAFGEDSNQPQHF. The DNA for the CDR3 is TGTGCCAGCACCGCGTTTGGGGAGGATAGCAATCAGCCCCAGCATTTT. The J gene is TRBJ1-5, the V gene TRBV6-2 or TRBV6-3; D unclear. The germline CDR1 and CDR2 sequences are MNHEY and SVGEGT. V dropped 7 bases and J dropped 0 bases, with 16 bases sitting between them. There are 16 residues in the CDR3.

V and J are TRBV20-1 and TRBJ1-5; the D is unclear. V lost 4 bases and J lost 6, with 13 bases in between. The CDR3 loop spans 13 amino acids. In germline, CDR1 is DFQATT, CDR2 SNEGSKA (reference sequence). CDR3 DNA sequence: TGCAGTGCTATTCAATTTCGCGGTCAGCCCCAGCATTTT. Amino acid sequence: CSAIQFRGQPQHF.

There are a few counts of this clonotype. The chain carries TRBV28 and TRBJ2-1, with TRBD1 identical over 9 bases. The CDR3 spans 15 residues. V trimming: 5 bases; J trimming: 6 bases; junction bases outside the gene matches: 8. Germline V gene data show CDR1 as MDHEN and CDR2 as SYDVKM. The CDR3 DNA follows: TGTGCCAGCAGTCTACGGACAGGGGCGGGCAATGAGCAGTTCTTC. It yields the protein CASSLRTGAGNEQFF.

In its sample, this clonotype is medium-sized. This sequence joins TRBV6-1 and TRBJ1-2, with 9 bases fitting TRBD1. This CDR3 has 12 amino acids. Germline CDR1 reads MNHNS; CDR2 reads SASEGT. Losses at the gene ends were 6 bases for V and 8 bases for J; bases not matched to a gene: 4. The CDR3 sequence is CASRTGGDGYTF. DNA for the CDR3: TGTGCCAGCAGAACAGGGGGCGACGGCTACACCTTC.

By sample fraction, this clonotype is medium-sized. This chain joins TRBV6-2 or TRBV6-3 and TRBJ2-1; 10 nucleotides line up with TRBD2. J lost 7 bases, V lost 2 bases, and 8 bases had no gene match. This CDR3 spans 16 amino acids. From germline, CDR1 is MNHEY and CDR2 SVGEGT. The CDR3 DNA follows: TGTGCCAGCAGTTACGGAGTAGCGGGAGGATGGAATGAGCAGTTCTTC. The encoded protein is CASSYGVAGGWNEQFF.

This clonotype was seen only a few times. The chain carries TRBV9 and TRBJ2-1, with 9 bases that match TRBD2. The CDR3 has 15 amino acids. Trimming removed 5 bases from V and 2 bases from J; junction bases left unmatched: 5. Germline lookup yields CDR1 SGDLS and CDR2 YYNGEE. CDR3 in amino acids: CASSPSGTTYNEQFF. The CDR3 DNA follows: TGTGCCAGCAGTCCTAGCGGGACGACCTACAATGAGCAGTTCTTC. The whole variable domain, filled in from reference TRBV9 and TRBJ2-1, reads DSGVTQTPKHLITATGQRVTLRCSPRSGDLSVYWYQQSLDQGLQFLIQYYNGEERAKGNILERFSAQQFPDLHSELNLSSLELGDSALYFCASSPSGTTYNEQFFGPGTRLTVL.

The sample holds many counts of this clonotype. The chain links TRBV6-4 to TRBJ2-2, with 8 bases aligning to TRBD1. Per the germline V gene, CDR1 is MRHNA and CDR2 is SNTAGT. This CDR3 has 15 residues. The V gene end was trimmed by 6 bases and the J gene end by 3 bases; junction bases not matched to a gene: 6. For the CDR3, the DNA is TGTGCCAGCAGCCCGACAGGGGTGCACACCGGGGAGCTGTTTTTT. Amino acid sequence: CASSPTGVHTGELFF.

This clonotype ranks as medium-sized. This sequence joins TRBV28 and TRBJ1-1, with TRBD1 identical over 9 bases. V dropped 6 bases and J dropped 1; count of bases not matched to a gene: 9. The CDR3 is 16 residues long. From germline, CDR1 is MDHEN and CDR2 SYDVKM. CDR3 amino acids: CASRQTGGAGNTEAFF. The DNA for the CDR3 is TGTGCCAGCAGGCAAACAGGGGGCGCGGGGAACACTGAAGCTTTCTTT.

This clonotype is classed as medium-sized. The rearrangement joins TRBV6-1 to TRBJ2-7; weak D call: TRBD1 (5 bases). Germline CDR1 MNHNS, CDR2 SASEGT. There are 13 residues in the CDR3. The V gene lost 7 bases and the J gene lost 2 bases, with 12 bases spanning the gap. The CDR3 reads CASKEGAAYEQYF. In nucleotides, the CDR3 is TGTGCCAGCAAGGAAGGGGCAGCCTACGAGCAGTACTTC.

J is TRBJ2-7 and V is TRBV6-2 or TRBV6-3, with D possibly being TRBD1 (5 bases). Trimming shortened V by 6 bases and J by 2 bases, and 14 bases separated the two germline ends. This CDR3 comprises 14 residues. Germline loops: CDR1 MNHEY, CDR2 SVGEGT. CDR3 loop: CASSAGMVPYEQYF. CDR3 DNA: TGTGCCAGCAGCGCAGGGATGGTCCCCTACGAGCAGTACTTC.

A word on this clonotype: One end of the junction fails to match germline, which may point to a read error. The CDR3: CAISPTDRGYHEQYF. The CDR3 DNA sequence: TGTGCCATCAGCCCAACTGACAGGGGGTACCACGAGCAGTACTTC. The V gene is TRBV7-9, the J gene TRBJ2-7; TRBD1 agrees at 9 bases. CDR1 and CDR2 from the germline V gene are SEHNR and FQNEAQ (reference sequence). This CDR3 region has 15 residues. Together with reference TRBV7-9 and TRBJ2-7, the CDR3 gives the full variable domain: DTGVSQNPRHKITKRGQNVTFRCDPISEHNRLYWYRQTLGQGPEFLTYFQNEAQLEKSRLLSDRFSAERPKGSFSTLEIQRTEQGDSAMYLCAISPTDRGYHEQYFGPGTRLTVT.

This clonotype was detected a few times. The chain couples TRBV10-3 to TRBJ2-1; 10 bases are shared with TRBD2. The germline CDR1 and CDR2 sequences are ENHRY and SYGVKD. The CDR3 is 17 residues long. Trimming cost V 0 bases and J 2 bases; bases outside gene matches: 4. The CDR3 DNA is TGTGCCATCAGTGAGTCCCTAGCGGGAGCCCCCTACAATGAGCAGTTCTTC. It encodes CAISESLAGAPYNEQFF.

The chain joins TRBV11-2 to TRBJ1-1; the match to TRBD1 covers 7 bases. Per the germline V gene, CDR1 is SGHAT and CDR2 is FQNNGV. The ends lost 3 bases at V and 1 base at J; junction bases unmatched: 11. The CDR3 consists of 17 residues. As DNA, the CDR3 is TGTGCCAGCAGCTTTTACCCTTCGGGACAGACGAACACTGAAGCTTTCTTT. Translated: CASSFYPSGQTNTEAFF.